The 8 T cell receptor beta chains reported below all come from one sample, sequenced in a study of OX40 agonist ivuxolimab in advanced cancers. Data came from immunoSEQ multiplex PCR; TCRdb stores just in-frame clones and leaves some out. Altogether tens of thousands of clones are present, roughly nine tenths being singletons, with the ten largest covering about 0.3%. Sequenced here: CD4+ or CD8+ T cells sorted from blood, sampled in a trial of the OX40 agonist ivuxolimab. Every receptor here comes from an adult with an advanced solid tumor such as melanoma, head and neck, liver or kidney cancer.

V and J are TRBV6-5 and TRBJ1-3, with TRBD1 identical over 7 bases. CDR3 size: 15 residues. The V gene end was trimmed by 5 bases and the J gene end by 2 bases; junction bases not matched to a gene: 6. Germline V CDR1 and CDR2: MNHEY, SVGAGI. CDR3 DNA: TGTGCCAGCAGTGCCGACAGGGCGACTGGAAACACCATATATTTT. This gives the protein CASSADRATGNTIYF.

The gene calls are TRBV18 and TRBJ2-7, with D perhaps TRBD1 or TRBD2 (5 bases each). Germline V gene lookup returns CDR1 KGHSH and CDR2 LQKENI. The CDR3 spans 16 residues. V lost 5 bases and J 0 bases, leaving 17 bases between the germline ends. The CDR3 nucleotides read TGTGCCAGCTCAACAAACCCGGGACCCAGCTCCTACGAGCAGTACTTC. Translated: CASSTNPGPSSYEQYF.

This sequence joins TRBV7-9 and TRBJ2-1; TRBD2 matches 12 bases. Losses at the gene ends were 0 bases for V and 9 bases for J; bases not matched to a gene: 12. The germline CDR1 and CDR2 sequences are SEHNR and FQNEAQ (reference sequence). The CDR3 length is 18 residues. CDR3 protein: CASSLATSGRSGPSEQFF. The CDR3 DNA follows: TGTGCCAGCAGCTTAGCGACTAGCGGGAGAAGTGGCCCCAGTGAGCAGTTCTTC.

The chain joins TRBV2 to TRBJ2-7; D not resolved. The germline V gene has CDR1 SNHLY and CDR2 FYNNEI. The CDR3 covers 11 residues. Between the trimmed V and J ends, which lost 10 bases and 0 bases, there was a span of 7 bases. In DNA, the CDR3 is TGTGCCACCGGATTCTCCTACGAGCAGTACTTC. Translating it yields CATGFSYEQYF.

The chain carries TRBV27 and TRBJ2-7; 8 bases map to TRBD1. V lost 1 base, J lost 6 bases, and 8 bases stayed unmatched. The CDR3 runs 15 residues. Germline CDR1 MNHEY, CDR2 SMNVEV (reference sequence). The CDR3 spells CASSLLGQVKFEQYF. CDR3 sequence (DNA): TGTGCCAGCAGTTTATTGGGACAGGTGAAATTCGAGCAGTACTTC.

The DNA for the CDR3 is TGTGCCAGCAGCCCCTCCGGGGCGGCGGGAGTCCACAATGAGCAGTTCTTC. It codes for CASSPSGAAGVHNEQFF. The chain has TRBV7-8 and TRBJ2-1; 7 bases fit TRBD2. The CDR3 length is 17 residues. V gave up 5 bases and J gave up 5 bases; unmatched junction bases: 15. Germline lookup yields CDR1 SGHVS and CDR2 FQNEAQ.

Notes on this clone: At one of its ends the junction is not consistent with the germline gene, which may arise from a read error. The V gene is TRBV6-5, the J gene TRBJ2-3, with D possibly called TRBD1 or TRBD2 (5 bases each). Per germline, CDR1 MNHEY and CDR2 SVGAGI. The CDR3 sequence is 16 residues long. CDR3 coding DNA: TGTGCCAGCAGTTACGGGGGATTAGGGGCCACAAATACGCAGTATTTT. It yields the protein CASSYGGLGATNTQYF.

V is TRBV4-2 and J is TRBJ2-1; perhaps TRBD2 as D (6 bases). Deletions cut 0 bases from V and 8 bases from J, with 20 bases between. This CDR3 spans 17 amino acids. CDR1 LGHNA and CDR2 YNFKEQ come from the germline V gene. Here the CDR3 DNA reads TGTGCCAGCAGCCAAGAGATTGCGGGGACTTTCGGGGATGAGCAGTTCTTC. It yields the protein CASSQEIAGTFGDEQFF.